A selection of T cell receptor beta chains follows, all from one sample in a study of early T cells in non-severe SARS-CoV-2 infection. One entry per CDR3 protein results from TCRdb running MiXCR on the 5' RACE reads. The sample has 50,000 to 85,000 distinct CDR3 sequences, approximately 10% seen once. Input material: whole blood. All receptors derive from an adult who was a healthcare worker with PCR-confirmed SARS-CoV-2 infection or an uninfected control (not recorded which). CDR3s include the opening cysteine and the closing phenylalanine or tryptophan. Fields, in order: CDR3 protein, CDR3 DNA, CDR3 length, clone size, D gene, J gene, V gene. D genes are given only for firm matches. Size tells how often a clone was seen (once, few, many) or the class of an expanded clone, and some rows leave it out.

CDR3aa: CSVFPRGNTGELFF
CDR3nt: TGCAGCGTTTTCCCCAGGGGGAACACCGGGGAGCTGTTTTTT
len: 14
abundance: many
d_gene: .
j_gene: TRBJ2-2
v_gene: TRBV29-1

CDR3aa: CASSSGFRGALSYNEQFF
CDR3nt: TGTGCCAGCAGCTCAGGATTTCGGGGAGCTTTATCCTACAATGAGCAGTTCTTC
len: 18
abundance: .
d_gene: .
j_gene: TRBJ2-1
v_gene: TRBV12-3/TRBV12-4

CDR3aa: CASSSGTGSGEQFF
CDR3nt: TGCGCCAGCAGCTCCGGGACAGGGTCGGGTGAGCAGTTCTTC
len: 14
abundance: .
d_gene: TRBD1
j_gene: TRBJ2-1
v_gene: TRBV5-1

CDR3aa: CATSPGGARYEQFF
CDR3nt: TGTGCCACCAGTCCCGGGGGCGCAAGGTATGAGCAGTTCTTC
len: 14
abundance: many
d_gene: .
j_gene: TRBJ2-1
v_gene: TRBV24-1

CDR3aa: CASSYSIGDEQYF
CDR3nt: TGTGCCAGCAGTTACTCGATAGGGGACGAGCAGTACTTC
len: 13
abundance: .
d_gene: .
j_gene: TRBJ2-7
v_gene: TRBV6-5

CDR3aa: CSARMDTNQPQHF
CDR3nt: TGCAGTGCCCGGATGGACACCAATCAGCCCCAGCATTTT
len: 13
abundance: many
d_gene: .
j_gene: TRBJ1-5
v_gene: TRBV20-1

CDR3aa: CASSTGLAEAADTQYF
CDR3nt: TGCGCCAGCAGCACCGGACTAGCGGAGGCCGCAGATACGCAGTATTTT
len: 16
abundance: many
d_gene: TRBD2
j_gene: TRBJ2-3
v_gene: TRBV5-1

CDR3aa: CASSGGAAGGETQYF
CDR3nt: TGTGCCAGCAGCGGCGGGGCGGCCGGAGGGGAGACCCAGTACTTC
len: 15
abundance: few
d_gene: .
j_gene: TRBJ2-5
v_gene: TRBV11-2

CDR3aa: CASSRSSVGGTEQYF
CDR3nt: TGTGCCAGCAGCCGATCTAGCGTGGGGGGTACCGAGCAGTACTTC
len: 15
abundance: many
d_gene: .
j_gene: TRBJ2-7
v_gene: TRBV4-2

CDR3aa: CASSWEDTQYF
CDR3nt: TGTGCCAGCAGCTGGGAAGATACGCAGTATTTT
len: 11
abundance: many
d_gene: .
j_gene: TRBJ2-3
v_gene: TRBV28

CDR3aa: CASSRGTSNYEQYF
CDR3nt: TGTGCCAGCAGTCGCGGGACAAGCAACTACGAGCAGTACTTC
len: 14
abundance: few
d_gene: .
j_gene: TRBJ2-7
v_gene: TRBV12-3/TRBV12-4

CDR3aa: CSARLDSRNEKLFF
CDR3nt: TGCAGTGCTAGACTGGACAGCCGTAATGAAAAACTGTTTTTT
len: 14
abundance: .
d_gene: .
j_gene: TRBJ1-4
v_gene: TRBV20-1

CDR3aa: CASSPQPPLAGHTGELFF
CDR3nt: TGTGCCAGCAGTCCGCAGCCTCCACTAGCGGGACACACCGGGGAGCTGTTTTTT
len: 18
abundance: many
d_gene: TRBD2
j_gene: TRBJ2-2
v_gene: TRBV27

CDR3aa: CASSLFRGRAYNEQFF
CDR3nt: TGTGCCAGCAGTTTATTCCGAGGGAGGGCCTACAATGAGCAGTTCTTC
len: 16
abundance: many
d_gene: TRBD2
j_gene: TRBJ2-1
v_gene: TRBV12-3/TRBV12-4

CDR3aa: CASSRQGSSGNTIYF
CDR3nt: TGTGCCAGCAGCCGACAGGGGAGCTCTGGAAACACCATATATTTT
len: 15
abundance: many
d_gene: TRBD1
j_gene: TRBJ1-3
v_gene: TRBV4-2

CDR3aa: CSARDRLGSTGYNEKLFF
CDR3nt: TGCAGTGCTAGAGATCGTTTGGGGTCAACAGGGTATAATGAAAAACTGTTTTTT
len: 18
abundance: .
d_gene: .
j_gene: TRBJ1-4
v_gene: TRBV20-1

CDR3aa: CASSPGLAGVQTQYF
CDR3nt: TGTGCCAGCAGCCCCGGGCTAGCGGGAGTTCAGACCCAGTACTTC
len: 15
abundance: few
d_gene: TRBD2
j_gene: TRBJ2-5
v_gene: TRBV7-3

CDR3aa: CASSLTSGPYEQYF
CDR3nt: TGTGCCAGCAGCTTGACTAGCGGCCCCTACGAGCAGTACTTC
len: 14
abundance: few
d_gene: TRBD2
j_gene: TRBJ2-7
v_gene: TRBV7-2

CDR3aa: CASSFGQGGVLTF
CDR3nt: TGCGCCAGCAGCTTTGGTCAGGGTGGCGTCCTGACTTTC
len: 13
abundance: .
d_gene: .
j_gene: TRBJ2-6
v_gene: TRBV5-1

CDR3aa: CASNPPGQGNEQYF
CDR3nt: TGTGCCAGCAACCCCCCGGGACAGGGGAACGAGCAGTACTTC
len: 14
abundance: many
d_gene: TRBD1
j_gene: TRBJ2-7
v_gene: TRBV27

CDR3aa: CASSGQGSNEQFF
CDR3nt: TGCGCCAGCTCGGGACAGGGGTCCAATGAGCAGTTCTTC
len: 13
abundance: few
d_gene: TRBD1
j_gene: TRBJ2-1
v_gene: TRBV10-2

CDR3aa: CAWSKGLAGGSEQFF
CDR3nt: TGTGCCTGGAGCAAAGGGCTAGCGGGAGGCAGTGAGCAGTTCTTC
len: 15
abundance: few
d_gene: TRBD2
j_gene: TRBJ2-1
v_gene: TRBV30

CDR3aa: CASSLSGRLKAKNIQYF
CDR3nt: TGTGCCAGCAGCCTTAGTGGGAGGTTGAAAGCCAAAAACATTCAGTACTTC
len: 17
abundance: few
d_gene: .
j_gene: TRBJ2-4
v_gene: TRBV9

CDR3aa: CASRGDWNEQFF
CDR3nt: TGTGCCAGCAGGGGGGACTGGAATGAGCAGTTCTTC
len: 12
abundance: .
d_gene: .
j_gene: TRBJ2-1
v_gene: TRBV2

CDR3aa: CASNQAGGFYNEQFF
CDR3nt: TGTGCCAGCAACCAAGCGGGAGGCTTCTACAATGAGCAGTTCTTC
len: 15
abundance: .
d_gene: TRBD2
j_gene: TRBJ2-1
v_gene: TRBV7-9

CDR3aa: CASSGDSYNEQFF
CDR3nt: TGCGCCAGCAGCGGGGACAGTTACAATGAGCAGTTCTTC
len: 13
abundance: .
d_gene: TRBD1
j_gene: TRBJ2-1
v_gene: TRBV5-1

CDR3aa: CASSSRPAGYEQFF
CDR3nt: TGCGCCAGCAGCTCCCGCCCAGCGGGGTATGAGCAGTTCTTC
len: 14
abundance: many
d_gene: TRBD2
j_gene: TRBJ2-1
v_gene: TRBV5-1

CDR3aa: CATSGTNTQYF
CDR3nt: TGTGCCACCAGCGGAACCAATACGCAGTATTTT
len: 11
abundance: .
d_gene: .
j_gene: TRBJ2-3
v_gene: TRBV24-1

CDR3aa: CASSDGPYNEQFF
CDR3nt: TGTGCCAGCAGCGACGGACCATACAATGAGCAGTTCTTC
len: 13
abundance: once
d_gene: .
j_gene: TRBJ2-1
v_gene: TRBV7-8

CDR3aa: CASSQTGLAGGGLREQFF
CDR3nt: TGCGCCAGCAGCCAGACCGGACTAGCGGGAGGGGGGCTCAGAGAGCAGTTCTTC
len: 18
abundance: few
d_gene: TRBD2
j_gene: TRBJ2-1
v_gene: TRBV4-1

CDR3aa: CASSLEPFSYEQYF
CDR3nt: TGTGCCAGCAGCTTAGAGCCCTTCTCCTACGAGCAGTACTTC
len: 14
abundance: few
d_gene: .
j_gene: TRBJ2-7
v_gene: TRBV7-2